The rows below give T cell receptor beta chains drawn from one sample of a study of high-grade serous ovarian cancer treatment subgroups. Profiling relied on immunoSEQ multiplex PCR, and the TCRdb table lists in-frame clones only, not all of them. The sample has around 37,000 clones, over 60% seen once; the top ten hold around 3.3%. The material sequenced was tumor tissue. Source of these receptors: a human donor with high-grade serous ovarian cancer. CDR3s include the opening cysteine and the closing phenylalanine or tryptophan. The order of the fields is clone size, V gene, J gene, D gene, CDR3 protein, CDR3 DNA. A D gene is named only where the DNA matches it firmly. Only part of the rows carry a size: once, few, many, or a class if the clone is expanded.

size: .; V: TRBV6-6; J: TRBJ2-1; D: TRBD2; CDR3: CASSLLAGGHNEQFF; DNA: TGTGCCAGCAGTTTGCTAGCGGGAGGGCACAATGAGCAGTTCTTC
size: .; V: TRBV28; J: TRBJ2-1; D: .; CDR3: CASSLPDEQFF; DNA: TGTGCCAGCAGTTTACCGGATGAGCAGTTCTTC
size: .; V: TRBV13; J: TRBJ2-6; D: .; CDR3: CASSHRLAGANVLTF; DNA: TGTGCCAGCAGCCATCGACTGGCTGGGGCCAACGTCCTGACTTTC
size: .; V: TRBV30; J: TRBJ1-2; D: .; CDR3: CAWTLGLYGYTF; DNA: TGTGCCTGGACCTTAGGACTATATGGCTATACCTTC
size: .; V: TRBV5-1; J: TRBJ2-1; D: TRBD1; CDR3: CASSFSGTALTDEQFF; DNA: TGCGCCAGCAGCTTCTCCGGGACAGCCCTTACGGATGAGCAGTTCTTC
size: .; V: TRBV19; J: TRBJ1-3; D: .; CDR3: CASSSPMPRNTIYF; DNA: TGTGCCAGTAGCTCACCCATGCCACGGAACACCATATATTTT
size: .; V: TRBV7-8; J: TRBJ2-7; D: .; CDR3: CASSLGASSVYEQYF; DNA: TGTGCCAGCAGCTTAGGAGCCTCATCGGTCTACGAGCAGTACTTC
size: .; V: TRBV15; J: TRBJ2-5; D: .; CDR3: CATSSSLGGGETQYF; DNA: TGTGCCACCAGCAGTTCCCTGGGAGGGGGCGAGACCCAGTACTTC
size: .; V: TRBV5-1; J: TRBJ2-2; D: .; CDR3: CASSLAVGGNTGELFF; DNA: TGCGCCAGCAGCTTGGCGGTGGGAGGGAACACCGGGGAGCTGTTTTTT
size: .; V: TRBV7-3; J: TRBJ2-5; D: .; CDR3: CASSYGDQETQYF; DNA: TGTGCCAGCAGCTACGGTGACCAAGAGACCCAGTACTTC
size: .; V: TRBV28; J: TRBJ2-7; D: TRBD2; CDR3: CASSSHVGLAGADEQYF; DNA: TGTGCCAGCAGTTCCCACGTCGGACTAGCGGGAGCGGACGAGCAGTACTTC
size: once; V: TRBV7-7; J: TRBJ2-5; D: TRBD2; CDR3: CASSVSAGGETQYF; DNA: TGTGCCAGCAGCGTCTCAGCGGGAGGAGAGACCCAGTACTTC
size: .; V: TRBV28; J: TRBJ1-5; D: TRBD1; CDR3: CASTWGGDRETVQPQHF; DNA: TGTGCCAGCACCTGGGGGGGAGACAGGGAGACAGTTCAGCCCCAGCATTTT
size: .; V: TRBV28; J: TRBJ1-1; D: TRBD1; CDR3: CASSPPGQGFAEAFF; DNA: TGTGCCAGCAGTCCACCGGGACAGGGTTTCGCTGAAGCTTTCTTT
size: .; V: TRBV28; J: TRBJ2-1; D: .; CDR3: CASTKGTHSYNEQFF; DNA: TGTGCCAGCACCAAGGGGACCCACTCCTACAATGAGCAGTTCTTC
size: .; V: TRBV14; J: TRBJ1-2; D: .; CDR3: CASSLLEYYGYTF; DNA: TGTGCCAGCAGCCTACTTGAGTACTATGGCTACACCTTC
size: .; V: TRBV28; J: TRBJ2-1; D: TRBD2; CDR3: CASSSYRETPGLVFYEQFF; DNA: TGTGCCAGCAGTTCGTACAGGGAGACACCGGGACTAGTGTTCTATGAGCAGTTCTTC
size: few; V: TRBV7-9; J: TRBJ1-2; D: TRBD1; CDR3: CASSPVGQFYGYTF; DNA: TGTGCCAGCAGTCCCGTGGGACAGTTCTATGGCTACACCTTC
size: .; V: TRBV19; J: TRBJ1-5; D: TRBD1; CDR3: CASSNTGGATTQHF; DNA: TGTGCCAGTAGTAATACAGGGGGGGCAACGACCCAGCATTTT
size: .; V: TRBV28; J: TRBJ1-3; D: .; CDR3: CASSRWSRGNTIYF; DNA: TGTGCCAGCAGCCGTTGGTCCAGAGGAAACACCATATATTTT